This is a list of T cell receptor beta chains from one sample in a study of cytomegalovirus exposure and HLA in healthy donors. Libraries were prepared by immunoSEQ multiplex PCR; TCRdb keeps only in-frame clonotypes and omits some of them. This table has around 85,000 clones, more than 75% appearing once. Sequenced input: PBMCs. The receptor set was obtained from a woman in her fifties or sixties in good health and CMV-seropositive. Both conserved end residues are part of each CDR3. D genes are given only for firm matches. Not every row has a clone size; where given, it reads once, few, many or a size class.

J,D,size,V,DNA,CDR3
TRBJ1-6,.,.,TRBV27,TGTGCCAGCAGTTTAGGTTCGGGGGGTCCGCTCAATTCACCCCTCCACTTT,CASSLGSGGPLNSPLHF
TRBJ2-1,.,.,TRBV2,TGTGCCAGCAGCGCATCAGGATACAATGAGCAGTTCTTC,CASSASGYNEQFF
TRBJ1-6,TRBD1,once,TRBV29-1,TGCAGCGTACGGACAGGGACTAATTCACCCCTCCACTTT,CSVRTGTNSPLHF
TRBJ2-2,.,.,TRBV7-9,TGTGCCAGCAGCTTGGTAGGGGTGAGCACCGGGGAGCTGTTTTTT,CASSLVGVSTGELFF
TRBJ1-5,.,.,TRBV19,TGTGCCAGTAGTATAATCGGCCAGCGGAAGCATTTT,CASSIIGQRKHF
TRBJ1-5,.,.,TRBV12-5,TGTGCTAGTGCCCCTGGCGGTTATCAGCCCCAGCATTTT,CASAPGGYQPQHF
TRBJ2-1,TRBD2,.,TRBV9,TGTGCCAGCAGCGTAGATGGGACTAGCGGGAATGAGCAGTTCTTC,CASSVDGTSGNEQFF
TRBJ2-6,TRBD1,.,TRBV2,TGTGCCAGCAGGGGGACAGGTTCCTCTGGGGCCAACGTCCTGACTTTC,CASRGTGSSGANVLTF
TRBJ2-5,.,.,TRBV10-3,TGTGCCATCAGCGCCAGGGAGGATCGCCAGTACTTC,CAISAREDRQYF
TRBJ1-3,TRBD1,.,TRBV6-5,TGTGCCAGCCGGGACAGGGGGCCTGGAAACACCATATATTTT,CASRDRGPGNTIYF
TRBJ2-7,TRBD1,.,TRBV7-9,TGTGCCAGCAGCCCAGTCCAGAGGACAGGGTCCTACGAGCAGTACTTC,CASSPVQRTGSYEQYF
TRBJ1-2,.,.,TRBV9,TGTGCCAGCAGCTCCCCGGATGGCTACACCTTC,CASSSPDGYTF
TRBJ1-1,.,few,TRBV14,TGTGCCAGCAGCCCCGGCCGAGGCGGCACTGAAGCTTTCTTT,CASSPGRGGTEAFF
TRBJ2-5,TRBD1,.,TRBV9,TGTGCCAGTAAGGGGGCGTTAGAAGAGACCCAGTACTTC,CASKGALEETQYF
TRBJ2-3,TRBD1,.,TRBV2,TGTGCCAGCAGTGAAGGGACAGGGGACACAGATACGCAGTATTTT,CASSEGTGDTDTQYF
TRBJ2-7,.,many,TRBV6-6,TGTGCCAGCAGTTACTCCTCCGAGCAGTACTTC,CASSYSSEQYF
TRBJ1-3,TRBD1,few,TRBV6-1,TGTGCCAGCAGTGGTACAGGGGGCGCAAACACCATATATTTT,CASSGTGGANTIYF
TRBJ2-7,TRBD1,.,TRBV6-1,TGTGCCAGCAGTTCCCGACAGGGGGAAACCTACGAGCAGTACTTC,CASSSRQGETYEQYF
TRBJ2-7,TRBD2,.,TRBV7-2,TGTGCCAGCAGCTCGGGGACTAGCGACTACGAGCAGTACTTC,CASSSGTSDYEQYF
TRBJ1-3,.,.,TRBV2,TGTGCCAGTGGAGGGAGCTCTGGAAACACCATATATTTT,CASGGSSGNTIYF
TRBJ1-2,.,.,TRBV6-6,TGTGCCAGCAGTTCACTTTCGGGAGTGGGCTATGGCTACACCTTC,CASSSLSGVGYGYTF
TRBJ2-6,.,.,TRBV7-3,TGTGCCAGCAGCTTAGGAGCTGGGGCCAACGTCCTGACTTTC,CASSLGAGANVLTF
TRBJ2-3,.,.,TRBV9,TGTGCCAGCAGCGACCTGTCCCGAGGAATCGGGACAGATACGCAGTATTTT,CASSDLSRGIGTDTQYF
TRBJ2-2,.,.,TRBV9,TGTGCCAGCAGCGTAGGTCCAACGAACACCGGGGAGCTGTTTTTT,CASSVGPTNTGELFF
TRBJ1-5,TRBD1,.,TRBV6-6,TGTGCCAGCAGTGGCCGGGGACAGGGCCCCAATCAGCCCCAGCATTTT,CASSGRGQGPNQPQHF
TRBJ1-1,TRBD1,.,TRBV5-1,TGCGCCAGCAGCTGGACAGGGCAAACAACGCCGAACACTGAAGCTTTCTTT,CASSWTGQTTPNTEAFF
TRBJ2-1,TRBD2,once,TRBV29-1,TGCAGCGTTGAGGGTTTAGCGGGAGGGGGTAATGAGCAGTTCTTC,CSVEGLAGGGNEQFF
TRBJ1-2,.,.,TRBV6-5,TGTGCCAGCATGGACAGATCTAACTATGGCTACACCTTC,CASMDRSNYGYTF
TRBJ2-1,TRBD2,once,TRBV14,TGTGCCAGCAGTACTAGCGGGACCTATCACAATGAGCAGTTCTTC,CASSTSGTYHNEQFF
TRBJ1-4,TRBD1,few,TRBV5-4,TGTGCCAGCAGCTTGCAGGGGGCAACTGAAAAACTGTTTTTT,CASSLQGATEKLFF
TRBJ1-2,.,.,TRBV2,TGTGCCAGCACCAACTTAAGACACCCCTATGGCTACACCTTC,CASTNLRHPYGYTF
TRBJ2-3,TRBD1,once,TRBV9,TGTGCCAGCAGCTGGACAGGGGGAGCGGGAGATACGCAGTATTTT,CASSWTGGAGDTQYF
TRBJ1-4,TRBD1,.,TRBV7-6,TGTGCCAGCAGCCTGACAGGGGCCGGGACTAATGAAAAACTGTTTTTT,CASSLTGAGTNEKLFF
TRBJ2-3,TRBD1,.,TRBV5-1,TGCGCCACCTCTGCCCGACAGGGGGTCGCAGATACGCAGTATTTT,CATSARQGVADTQYF
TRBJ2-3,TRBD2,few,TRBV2,TGTGCCAGCGGACTAGCGGGGACAGATACGCAGTATTTT,CASGLAGTDTQYF
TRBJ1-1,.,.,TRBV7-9,TGTGCCAGCACCCGCGGCACGAACACTGAAGCTTTCTTT,CASTRGTNTEAFF
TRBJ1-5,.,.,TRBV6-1,TGTGCCAGCAGTGGGGGAGGGTACCAGCCCCAGCATTTT,CASSGGGYQPQHF
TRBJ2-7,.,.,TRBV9,TGTGCCAGCAGCGTAGGAGCCAGGGCCCACGAGCAGTACTTC,CASSVGARAHEQYF
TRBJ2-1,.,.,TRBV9,TGTGCCAGCAGCGCGAGCTATGAGCAGTTCTTC,CASSASYEQFF
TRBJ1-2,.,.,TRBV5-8,TGTGCCAGCACCCCGGAGAGAAACAGGGTTTACTATGGCTACACCTTC,CASTPERNRVYYGYTF
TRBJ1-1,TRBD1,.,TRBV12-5,TGTGCTAGTGGTTCAGGGGGCTGGACTGAAGCTTTCTTT,CASGSGGWTEAFF
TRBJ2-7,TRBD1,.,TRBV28,TGTGCCAGCGGGACAGGGGGAACCTACGAGCAGTACTTC,CASGTGGTYEQYF
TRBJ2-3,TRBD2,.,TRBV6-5,TGTGCTTCCCGCGGGACTAGCGGGGGGGAGGATACGCAGTATTTT,CASRGTSGGEDTQYF
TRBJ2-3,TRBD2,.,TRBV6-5,TGTGCCAGCAGTTACGGGGGAGGGGGCACAGATACGCAGTATTTT,CASSYGGGGTDTQYF
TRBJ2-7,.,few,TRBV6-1,TGTGCCAGCAGAGCTCACAGGGACGAGCAGTACTTC,CASRAHRDEQYF
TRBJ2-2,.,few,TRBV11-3,TGTGCCAGCACCTCCTTTATTGGAGGGGTTCGAACCGGGGAGCTGTTTTTT,CASTSFIGGVRTGELFF
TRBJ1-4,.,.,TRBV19,TGTGCCAGTAGTCCCCTCCGCGGGATTGGTGAAAAACTGTTTTTT,CASSPLRGIGEKLFF
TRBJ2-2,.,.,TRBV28,TGTGCCAGCAGACGGGTCACCGGGGAGCTGTTTTTT,CASRRVTGELFF
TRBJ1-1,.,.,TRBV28,TGTGCCAGCATTCCGGACAGGAACACTGAAGCTTTCTTT,CASIPDRNTEAFF
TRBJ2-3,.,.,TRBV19,TGTGCCAGTAGTATCCGCCAGGGGACACAAGATACGCAGTATTTT,CASSIRQGTQDTQYF